A selection of T cell receptor beta chains follows, all from one sample in a study of sequential checkpoint blockade in melanoma. Profiling relied on immunoSEQ multiplex PCR, and the TCRdb table lists in-frame clones only, not all of them. The sample records roughly 29,000 clones, approximately 86% being singletons. Sequenced here: CD8+ T cells sorted from blood (inferred from file names), sampled from a patient given nivolumab and ipilimumab in sequence. The receptors derive from a human donor with melanoma. CDR3s include the opening cysteine and the closing phenylalanine or tryptophan. Fields, in order: clone size, J gene, D gene, V gene, CDR3 DNA, CDR3 protein. The D gene is left open where the match is weak. For some rows the clone size is stated as once, few or many, or as a class when expanded; others skip it.

size: NA; J: TRBJ2-7; D: NA; V: TRBV27; DNA: TGTGCCAGCAGTTTCGGTTACGAGCAGTACTTC; CDR3: CASSFGYEQYF
size: NA; J: TRBJ2-1; D: NA; V: TRBV7-9; DNA: TGTGCCAGCAGCCACACCGACAGTCTTAAAGAGCAGTTCTTC; CDR3: CASSHTDSLKEQFF
size: NA; J: TRBJ1-2; D: TRBD1; V: TRBV29-1; DNA: TGCAGCGTTCCCGTCCGCGGGACAGGGGCAGAGAAGGACTATGGCTACACCTTC; CDR3: CSVPVRGTGAEKDYGYTF
size: few; J: TRBJ1-3; D: NA; V: TRBV7-6; DNA: TGTGCCAGCAGCTTAGGGGGCCAAGTGGGAAACACCATATATTTT; CDR3: CASSLGGQVGNTIYF
size: NA; J: TRBJ1-1; D: NA; V: TRBV7-9; DNA: TGTGCCAGCAGCGCAGCAGGGGAGTTGGATGAAGCTTTCTTT; CDR3: CASSAAGELDEAFF
size: NA; J: TRBJ2-7; D: NA; V: TRBV29-1; DNA: TGCAGCGTTGAAGGCAGGTCCGAGCAGTACTTC; CDR3: CSVEGRSEQYF
size: NA; J: TRBJ2-1; D: NA; V: TRBV5-1; DNA: TGCGCCAGCGCCGAACGACTGGGTGAGCAGTTCTTC; CDR3: CASAERLGEQFF
size: NA; J: TRBJ1-1; D: NA; V: TRBV2; DNA: TGTGCCAGCAGTCGACAGGACATTCTTAACACTGAAGCTTTCTTT; CDR3: CASSRQDILNTEAFF
size: once; J: TRBJ1-2; D: NA; V: TRBV7-9; DNA: TGTGCCAGCAGAGCCCCCGACAGGAACTATGGCTACACCTTC; CDR3: CASRAPDRNYGYTF
size: medium-sized; J: TRBJ1-2; D: NA; V: TRBV11-2; DNA: TGTGCCAGCAGCTTATACAAGGGAGGGCGACACTATGGCTACACCTTC; CDR3: CASSLYKGGRHYGYTF
size: NA; J: TRBJ1-4; D: NA; V: TRBV19; DNA: TGTGCCAGTAGTACTCACCGGGGATCGATACAGGGATCGAATGAAAAACTGTTTTTT; CDR3: CASSTHRGSIQGSNEKLFF
size: few; J: TRBJ2-3; D: NA; V: TRBV28; DNA: TGTGCCAGCAGTTCCCCTCGGGGTACGCAGTATTTT; CDR3: CASSSPRGTQYF
size: NA; J: TRBJ2-2; D: NA; V: TRBV7-8; DNA: TGTGCCAGCAGCTTGGCGGGGGGGGAGCTGTTTTTT; CDR3: CASSLAGGELFF
size: NA; J: TRBJ2-3; D: TRBD2; V: TRBV4-1; DNA: TGCGCCAGCAGCCTCAGAGGAAATAGCGGGCACTATTTT; CDR3: CASSLRGNSGHYF
size: NA; J: TRBJ2-7; D: NA; V: TRBV6-5; DNA: TGTGCCAGCGGGGCTGGCGGGGACTCCTACGAGCAGTACTTC; CDR3: CASGAGGDSYEQYF
size: NA; J: TRBJ1-1; D: TRBD1; V: TRBV10-3; DNA: TGTGCCATCGGGACAGGGGATGAAGCTTTCTTT; CDR3: CAIGTGDEAFF
size: NA; J: TRBJ2-1; D: NA; V: TRBV29-1; DNA: TGCAGCGAAAGGGGGTTCGACAATGAGCAGTTCTTC; CDR3: CSERGFDNEQFF
size: few; J: TRBJ1-6; D: NA; V: TRBV27; DNA: TGTGCCAGCAGTTTACAGGGTGCGAATTCACCCCTCCACTTT; CDR3: CASSLQGANSPLHF
size: few; J: TRBJ1-1; D: NA; V: TRBV7-2; DNA: TGTGCCAGCAGACCAGTACATGATAACACTGAAGCTTTCTTT; CDR3: CASRPVHDNTEAFF
size: NA; J: TRBJ2-7; D: NA; V: TRBV27; DNA: TGTGCCAGCAGCACCAGGGTTGGCGAGCAGTACTTC; CDR3: CASSTRVGEQYF
size: NA; J: TRBJ2-7; D: NA; V: TRBV7-9; DNA: TGTGCCAGCAGCCATGACAGTTCCTACGAGCAGTACTTC; CDR3: CASSHDSSYEQYF
size: few; J: TRBJ1-4; D: NA; V: TRBV19; DNA: TGTGCCAGTAGTATGGTTGGCGGCGGGGCCGAAAAACTGTTTTTT; CDR3: CASSMVGGGAEKLFF
size: NA; J: TRBJ1-5; D: NA; V: TRBV6-1; DNA: TGTGCCACCCGCCTAGGTGGCCTCAGCAATCAGCCCCAGCATTTT; CDR3: CATRLGGLSNQPQHF
size: NA; J: TRBJ2-3; D: NA; V: TRBV5-5; DNA: TGTGCCAGCAGTCTGGAGGCAGGAGCAGATACGCAGTATTTT; CDR3: CASSLEAGADTQYF
size: NA; J: TRBJ2-7; D: TRBD1; V: TRBV4-3; DNA: TGCGCCAGCAGCCAAGGACAGGGCGCCTCCTACGAGCAGTACTTC; CDR3: CASSQGQGASYEQYF
size: few; J: TRBJ2-7; D: NA; V: TRBV21-1; DNA: TGTGCCAGCAGGGCGGACAGGGATCCCTACGAGCAGTACTTC; CDR3: CASRADRDPYEQYF
size: NA; J: TRBJ2-1; D: TRBD1; V: TRBV5-8; DNA: TGTGCCAGCAGCTGGGGCCCAGGGGGTTGGGGCTACAATGAGCAGTTCTTC; CDR3: CASSWGPGGWGYNEQFF
size: NA; J: TRBJ2-7; D: TRBD2; V: TRBV6-5; DNA: TGTGCCAGCAGTTACGCGGGGGGATCCTACGAGCAGTACTTC; CDR3: CASSYAGGSYEQYF
size: NA; J: TRBJ1-2; D: TRBD1; V: TRBV6-5; DNA: TGTGCCAGCAGTTACTTTGGGACAGGGTTAGAGGGCTACACCTTC; CDR3: CASSYFGTGLEGYTF
size: few; J: TRBJ1-1; D: TRBD1; V: TRBV5-5; DNA: TGTGCCAGCAGCTACACAGGGGACACTGAAGCTTTCTTT; CDR3: CASSYTGDTEAFF
size: NA; J: TRBJ2-1; D: TRBD2; V: TRBV27; DNA: TGTGCCAGCAGTTTATCTTCGGGGGGGAATGAGCAGTTCTTC; CDR3: CASSLSSGGNEQFF
size: NA; J: TRBJ2-7; D: NA; V: TRBV19; DNA: TGTGCCAGTAGTATAGGGAGTGGAGTGAGGGTCTACGAGCAGTACTTC; CDR3: CASSIGSGVRVYEQYF
size: NA; J: TRBJ2-1; D: TRBD2; V: TRBV7-8; DNA: TGTGCCAGCAGCCTCTCCCCGAGCGGGAGTTACAATGAGCAGTTCTTC; CDR3: CASSLSPSGSYNEQFF
size: NA; J: TRBJ2-3; D: NA; V: TRBV7-9; DNA: TGTGCCAGCAGCACACGACAGGGCACAGATACGCAGTATTTT; CDR3: CASSTRQGTDTQYF
size: NA; J: TRBJ1-2; D: TRBD1; V: TRBV7-8; DNA: TGTGCCAGCAGCCTCGGACAGGAAGATACCTATGGCTACACCTTC; CDR3: CASSLGQEDTYGYTF
size: few; J: TRBJ1-3; D: TRBD1; V: TRBV10-3; DNA: TGTGCCGTCTCAGGGGGCTTAAACACCATATATTTT; CDR3: CAVSGGLNTIYF
size: NA; J: TRBJ1-5; D: NA; V: TRBV5-5; DNA: TGTGCCAGCAGCGGGACACAGAATCAGCCCCAGCATTTT; CDR3: CASSGTQNQPQHF
size: NA; J: TRBJ1-2; D: NA; V: TRBV30; DNA: TGTGCCTCCCTGACAGCAGCTAACTATGGCTACACCTTC; CDR3: CASLTAANYGYTF
size: NA; J: TRBJ2-2; D: NA; V: TRBV7-2; DNA: TGTGCCAGCAGCTTACAGTTTGGGCTCACCGGGGAGCTGTTTTTT; CDR3: CASSLQFGLTGELFF
size: once; J: TRBJ2-7; D: NA; V: TRBV29-1; DNA: TGCAGCGTTGTTGTTTCCGGGTACGAGCAGTACTTC; CDR3: CSVVVSGYEQYF
size: NA; J: TRBJ2-7; D: TRBD1; V: TRBV4-3; DNA: TGCGCCAGCAGCCAAGTAGGGACAGGAGGCTACGAGCAGTACTTC; CDR3: CASSQVGTGGYEQYF
size: NA; J: TRBJ1-1; D: TRBD1; V: TRBV27; DNA: TGTGCCAGCACGGGGACAGGGAGAGCTTTCTTT; CDR3: CASTGTGRAFF
size: NA; J: TRBJ2-7; D: NA; V: TRBV30; DNA: TGTGCCTGGGGTACCAAGAGCTCCTACGAGCAGTACTTC; CDR3: CAWGTKSSYEQYF
size: NA; J: TRBJ2-5; D: NA; V: TRBV5-8; DNA: TGTGCCAGCAGCTTCAACCGGGCCCGGGGGATGAAGACCCAGTACTTC; CDR3: CASSFNRARGMKTQYF